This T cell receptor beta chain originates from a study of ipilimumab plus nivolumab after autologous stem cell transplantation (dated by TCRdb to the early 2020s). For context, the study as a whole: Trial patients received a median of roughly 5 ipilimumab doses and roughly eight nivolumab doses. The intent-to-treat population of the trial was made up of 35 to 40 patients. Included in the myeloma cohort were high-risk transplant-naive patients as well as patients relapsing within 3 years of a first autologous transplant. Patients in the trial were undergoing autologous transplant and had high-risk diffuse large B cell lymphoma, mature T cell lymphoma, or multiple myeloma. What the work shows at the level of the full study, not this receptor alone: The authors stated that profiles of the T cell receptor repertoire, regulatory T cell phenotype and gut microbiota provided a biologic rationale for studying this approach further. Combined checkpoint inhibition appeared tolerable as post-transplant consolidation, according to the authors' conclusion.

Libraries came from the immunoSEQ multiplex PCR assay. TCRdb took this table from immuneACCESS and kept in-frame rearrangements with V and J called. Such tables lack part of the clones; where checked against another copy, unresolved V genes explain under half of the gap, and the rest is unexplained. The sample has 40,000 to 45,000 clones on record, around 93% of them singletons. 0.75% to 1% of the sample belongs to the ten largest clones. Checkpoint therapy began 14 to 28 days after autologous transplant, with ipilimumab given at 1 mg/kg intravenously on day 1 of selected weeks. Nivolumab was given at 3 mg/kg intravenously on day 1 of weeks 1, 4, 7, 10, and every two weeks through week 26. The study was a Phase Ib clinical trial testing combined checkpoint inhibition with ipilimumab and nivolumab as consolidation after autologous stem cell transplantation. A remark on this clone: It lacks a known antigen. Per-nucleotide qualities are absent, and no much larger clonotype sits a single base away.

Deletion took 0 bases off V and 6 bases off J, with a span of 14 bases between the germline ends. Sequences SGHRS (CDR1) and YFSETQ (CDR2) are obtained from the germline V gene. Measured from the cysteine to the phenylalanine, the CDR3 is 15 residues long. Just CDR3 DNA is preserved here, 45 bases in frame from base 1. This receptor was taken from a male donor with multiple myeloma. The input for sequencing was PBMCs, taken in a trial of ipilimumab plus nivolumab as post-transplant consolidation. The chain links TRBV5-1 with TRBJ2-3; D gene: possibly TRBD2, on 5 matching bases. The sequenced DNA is TGCGCCAGCAGCTTGGTGGCTAGCCGAGAGGATACGCAGTATTTT. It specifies CASSLVASREDTQYF.